The 10 T cell receptor beta chains given below trace back to one sample, sequenced in a study of blood T cell repertoires in COVID-19 (dated by TCRdb to between 2020 and 2021). Library preparation used the immunoSEQ multiplex PCR assay. TCRdb carries this immuneACCESS record with in-frame sequences only. Its versions omit some clonotypes, under half of them owing to an unresolved V gene in the studies checked, with the rest unexplained. In all, the sample holds approximately 230,000 clones, and approximately 83% of those were seen once. The ten largest clones take up about 9% of the sample. Sequencing used peripheral blood. The receptors here all came from a man older than 75 with acute or convalescent COVID-19.

This sequence joins TRBV5-1 and TRBJ2-7, with 9 bases that match TRBD1. CDR1 is SGHRS, CDR2 YFSETQ, per germline. Trimming took 4 bases from V and 3 from J; bases not matched to a gene: 8. The CDR3 spans 15 residues. The CDR3 coding sequence is TGCGCCAGCAGCCGCCTATGGACAGGGGACTACGAGCAGTACTTC. It codes for CASSRLWTGDYEQYF.

J is TRBJ2-1 and V is TRBV9; TRBD1 is a possible D gene (6 bases). V dropped 0 bases and J dropped 4 bases, with 14 bases sitting between them. This CDR3 is 16 amino acids long. Germline-derived CDR1 and CDR2 are SGDLS and YYNGEE. CDR3 coding DNA: TGTGCCAGCAGCGTAGGCCTCCAGGGGTCTTACAATGAGCAGTTCTTC. It encodes CASSVGLQGSYNEQFF.

The chain carries TRBV3-1 (or the pseudogene TRBV3-2) and TRBJ2-7, with 9 bases fitting TRBD2. Per germline, CDR1 LGHDT and CDR2 YNNKEL (reference sequence). Losses at the gene ends were 4 bases for V and 2 bases for J; bases not matched to a gene: 9. This CDR3 contains 16 residues. DNA for the CDR3: TGTGCCAGCAGCCTCTTCCAGGGACTAGCAGCCTACGAGCAGTACTTC. It specifies CASSLFQGLAAYEQYF.

V and J are TRBV27 and TRBJ2-1; D is possibly TRBD2 (6 bases). Trimming removed 8 bases at V and 2 bases at J, with 16 bases between. The CDR3 sequence is 15 residues long. Per the germline V gene, CDR1 is MNHEY and CDR2 is SMNVEV (reference sequence). The CDR3 here is CASARDWGAYNEQFF. CDR3 sequence (DNA): TGTGCCAGCGCAAGGGACTGGGGGGCCTACAATGAGCAGTTCTTC.

The genes are TRBV19 and TRBJ1-1; D not certain. This CDR3 is built from 14 residues. Between the trimmed V and J ends, which lost 3 bases and 7 bases, there was a span of 15 bases. CDR1 is LNHDA and CDR2 is SQIVND in the germline V gene (reference sequence). The CDR3 loop reads CASSINPGVSEAFF. In DNA, the CDR3 is TGTGCCAGTAGTATCAATCCCGGGGTGAGTGAAGCTTTCTTT.

V is TRBV7-9 and J is TRBJ1-3; D possibly corresponds to TRBD1 (6 bases). Germline values: CDR1 SEHNR, CDR2 FQNEAQ (reference sequence). The CDR3 spans 14 residues. V lost 6 bases and J lost 2, with 11 bases in between. The CDR3 sequence is CASRVGQTGNTIYF. In DNA form, the CDR3 reads TGTGCCAGCAGAGTCGGACAGACTGGAAACACCATATATTTT.

The chain couples TRBV28 to TRBJ1-2; 7 nucleotides agree with TRBD1. Per germline, CDR1 MDHEN and CDR2 SYDVKM. This CDR3 is built from 12 residues. V was pared by 8 bases and J by 4 bases, with 4 bases of the junction left unmatched. DNA of the CDR3: TGTGCCAGCCTGGGACAGATCTATGGCTACACCTTC. It yields the protein CASLGQIYGYTF.

The rearrangement joins TRBV18 to TRBJ1-5; D perhaps matches TRBD1 (6 bases). CDR1 and CDR2 (germline): KGHSH, LQKENI. V was trimmed by 3 bases and J by 5 bases, leaving 11 bases between them. The length of the CDR3 is 14 residues. The CDR3 DNA sequence: TGTGCCAGCTCACCCCGGGACACTTATCAGCCCCAGCATTTT. Translating it yields CASSPRDTYQPQHF.

This clone occurred a few times. The sample holds other DNA sequences that translate to the same CDR3. V gene TRBV20-1 combines with J gene TRBJ2-7; a weak D match, TRBD1 (6 bases). The CDR3 runs 11 residues. Germline V gene sequence: CDR1 DFQATT, CDR2 SNEGSKA (reference sequence). V gave up 3 bases and J gave up 3 bases, with 6 bases separating them. The CDR3 region is CSARTGYEQYF. As DNA, the CDR3 is TGCAGTGCTAGGACAGGCTACGAGCAGTACTTC.

The V gene is TRBV24-1, the J gene TRBJ1-4; TRBD1 matches 7 bases. The CDR3 is 16 amino acids. V lost 6 bases and J lost 3; bases outside the gene matches: 9. Germline CDR1 reads KGHDR; CDR2 reads SFDVKD. This CDR3 is CATSPGRQGANEKLFF. The DNA for the CDR3 is TGTGCCACCAGTCCCGGCAGGCAGGGGGCTAATGAAAAACTGTTTTTT.